A selection of T cell receptor beta chains follows, all from one sample in a study of regulatory T cells in long-lasting Graves disease. TCRdb ran MiXCR on the multiplex PCR reads and lists one entry per CDR3 protein. The profile shows about 660,000 distinct CDR3 sequences, 25% to 30% of them singletons. The specimen was peripheral blood mononuclear cells (PBMCs), collected when the disease was refractory, from a patient treated with antithyroid drugs. These receptors were collected from a female donor with Graves disease. Each CDR3 is given with its conserved first and last residue. D genes are given only for firm matches. Expanded clones get a size class; other rows say once, few or many, or leave the size out.

j_call clone_size v_call d_call cdr3_nt cdr3_aa
TRBJ2-1 . TRBV11-2 TRBD1 TGTGCCAGCACCCTGAGGCCAGGGGGTTCAAGTAATGAGCAGTTCTTC CASTLRPGGSSNEQFF
TRBJ2-7 . TRBV20-1 TRBD2 TGCAGTGCTAGAGATGTTTCGGGGGGGAACTACGAGCAGTACTTC CSARDVSGGNYEQYF
TRBJ1-3 few TRBV6-5 . TGTGCCAGCAGTTACTCCTCCCTTGGCGGGATTGACACCATATATTTT CASSYSSLGGIDTIYF
TRBJ2-5 many TRBV27 . TGTGCCAGCAGTTTAATGGGGGGCCCTAAAGAGACCCAGTACTTC CASSLMGGPKETQYF
TRBJ1-6 . TRBV19 . TGTGCCAGTAGTGCCAAACAGGGAGTGGGCTCACCCCTCCACTTT CASSAKQGVGSPLHF
TRBJ1-4 . TRBV6-1 . TGTGCCAGCAGAAGAATGGGAGGGGTTAATGAAAAACTGTTTTTT CASRRMGGVNEKLFF
TRBJ2-3 . TRBV13 TRBD2 TGTGCCAGCAGCTTTTCGTCCGGACTAGCGGGAGGTGAAACGCAGTATTTT CASSFSSGLAGGETQYF
TRBJ2-7 . TRBV9 TRBD2 TGTGCCAGCAGCGGGGGGCTAGCGGGATCAGACGAGCAGTACTTC CASSGGLAGSDEQYF
TRBJ1-2 . TRBV7-9 . TGTGCCAGCAGCTTAGTAGGGGGAATTGCCTATGGCTACACCTTC CASSLVGGIAYGYTF
TRBJ2-2 . TRBV11-2 . TGTGCCAGCAGAGGACAGCCGAACACCGGGGAGCTGTTTTTT CASRGQPNTGELFF
TRBJ1-2 few TRBV7-9 . TGTGCCAGCAGCTTAGTGCAGGGGAGCTATGGCTACACCTTC CASSLVQGSYGYTF
TRBJ1-1 . TRBV2 . TGTGCCAGCAGTGATAAAACGGGAGGTGAAGCTTTCTTT CASSDKTGGEAFF
TRBJ1-1 . TRBV2 TRBD1 TGTGCCAGCAGTGAACTGGGGACAGGGCGGACTGAAGCTTTCTTT CASSELGTGRTEAFF
TRBJ1-5 . TRBV20-1 . TGCAGTGCTAGAGGGAGAGGGATGGCACTTGGGAATCAGCCCCAGCATTTT CSARGRGMALGNQPQHF
TRBJ2-3 . TRBV20-1 . TGCAGTGCTAGAGATCCGAGGGATTTCGCAGATACGCAGTATTTT CSARDPRDFADTQYF
TRBJ1-2 many TRBV28 . TGTGCCAGCTCCACGATTCTGGGCGGCTACACCTTC CASSTILGGYTF
TRBJ1-6 . TRBV5-6 . TGTGCCAGCAGCTTGAGTGGGGAGGATTCACCCCTCCACTTT CASSLSGEDSPLHF
TRBJ2-2 . TRBV6-4 . TGTGCCAGCAAAGACAGCCCAACCGGGGAGCTGTTTTTT CASKDSPTGELFF
TRBJ1-4 few TRBV3-1 . TGTGCCAGCAGCCGGGGCTCCCGTGAACTGTTTTTT CASSRGSRELFF
TRBJ2-1 . TRBV10-3 TRBD2 TGTGCCATCAGTGGACAGGGACTAGCGGGAGGGCCTTACAATGAGCAGTTCTTC CAISGQGLAGGPYNEQFF
TRBJ2-1 . TRBV27 . TGTGCCAGCAGTGGGAAGGGAAGGTTGGAGCAGTTCTTC CASSGKGRLEQFF
TRBJ1-6 few TRBV5-6 . TGTGCCAGCAGCTTGTTTGGGGGGTATTCACCCCTCCACTTT CASSLFGGYSPLHF
TRBJ2-7 few TRBV6-1 . TGTGCCAGCAGTACCACCTTGCGGGCATCCTACGAGCAGTACTTC CASSTTLRASYEQYF
TRBJ1-2 few TRBV5-6 . TGTGCCAGCATGCTTGTGGGGCAGAACTATGGCTACACCTTC CASMLVGQNYGYTF
TRBJ1-1 many TRBV7-3 . TGTGCCAGCAGTTTCCAACTGAACACTGAAGCTTTCTTT CASSFQLNTEAFF
TRBJ1-1 many TRBV30 . TGTGCCGGATTCATGGAAGAGGTCGGCACTGAAGCTTTCTTT CAGFMEEVGTEAFF
TRBJ1-1 few TRBV6-1 . TGTGCCAGCAGTCCTCATCGGGCGCAGCGGGACACTGAAGCTTTCTTT CASSPHRAQRDTEAFF
TRBJ2-7 . TRBV19 . TGTGCCAGTAGTCTCCGCGTACAGGTCGAGGGGGACGAGCAGTACTTC CASSLRVQVEGDEQYF
TRBJ2-2 . TRBV10-1 TRBD1 TGCGCCAGCAGTGAGAGCAGGGGGCGTTTCACCGGGGAGCTGTTTTTT CASSESRGRFTGELFF
TRBJ1-1 . TRBV12-5 TRBD1 TGTGCTAGTGCCCCACAGGGGGCGCGGACTGAAGCTTTCTTT CASAPQGARTEAFF
TRBJ1-2 few TRBV6-5 TRBD1 TGTGCCAGCAGTTACCAGGACAGGGCAGATGGCTACACCTTC CASSYQDRADGYTF
TRBJ1-4 . TRBV29-1 TRBD1 TGCAGCGTCCAACCTCAGGGGGCCGGGGGGGAAAAACTGTTTTTT CSVQPQGAGGEKLFF
TRBJ1-2 . TRBV5-1 TRBD1 TGCGCCAGCAATTACAAAGGGGACAGGGATGGCTACACCTTC CASNYKGDRDGYTF
TRBJ2-7 many TRBV27 TRBD2 TGTGCCAGCAGTCCCCGACTAGCGGGAGCACAAGAGCAGTACTTC CASSPRLAGAQEQYF
TRBJ2-7 . TRBV6-1 TRBD1 TGTGCCAGCAGTGAAATGCCGACAGGGGTGAGTGAGCAGTACTTC CASSEMPTGVSEQYF
TRBJ1-2 . TRBV2 . TGTGCCAGCAGTGAAAGGGTCAGCGCTGGTGGCTACACCTTC CASSERVSAGGYTF
TRBJ1-5 . TRBV19 . TGTGCCAGTAGTATTCGGCCCGACGGGGGCAATCAGCCCCAGCATTTT CASSIRPDGGNQPQHF
TRBJ1-2 few TRBV20-1 TRBD1 TGCAGTGCAAGGGACAGCGCAAACTATGGCTACACCTTC CSARDSANYGYTF
TRBJ2-7 . TRBV6-1 TRBD1 TGTGCCAGCAGGGACAGGGGGCGGACGACCTACGAGCAGTACTTC CASRDRGRTTYEQYF
TRBJ2-5 . TRBV4-2 . TGTGCCAGCAGCCAAGGCACCTGGGAGGCCCAGTACTTC CASSQGTWEAQYF
TRBJ1-2 few TRBV6-1 . TGTGCCAGCACCGATCCTTCCGAGGGCTACACCTTC CASTDPSEGYTF
TRBJ1-2 . TRBV19 TRBD1 TGTGCCAGTAGCAACAGGGGACGGACGATGCTCCTCTATGGCTACACCTTC CASSNRGRTMLLYGYTF
TRBJ2-1 . TRBV12-3/TRBV12-4 TRBD2 TGTGCCAGCAGTTTAGGAACGGCGGGAGGGCTGAATGAGCAGTTCTTC CASSLGTAGGLNEQFF
TRBJ2-7 . TRBV28 . TGTGCCAGCAGTTCTGGGGCCCCTCTATACGAGCAGTACTTC CASSSGAPLYEQYF
TRBJ2-7 few TRBV7-3 TRBD2 TGTGCCAGCAGCTTACTAGCGGGAGCCATGAACGAGCAGTACTTC CASSLLAGAMNEQYF
TRBJ2-2 few TRBV14 TRBD1 TGTGCCAGCAGCCAGCGAGGACAGGGCGCGAACACCGGGGAGCTGTTTTTT CASSQRGQGANTGELFF
TRBJ1-2 many TRBV10-3 TRBD1 TGTGCCATCAGTGAGACAGGGGGCTATGGCTACACCTTC CAISETGGYGYTF
TRBJ1-2 few TRBV13 . TGTGCCAGCAGCTACAGGGTGGTCTCGGATGGCTACACCTTC CASSYRVVSDGYTF
TRBJ2-5 few TRBV7-6 TRBD1 TGTGCCAGCAGCCCAAGGGCAGGGACAGGGGGGGAGACCCAGTACTTC CASSPRAGTGGETQYF
TRBJ1-1 . TRBV7-9 . TGTGCCAGCAGCTTAGGCAGTCGAAACACTGAAGCTTTCTTT CASSLGSRNTEAFF
TRBJ2-2 . TRBV5-1 TRBD2 TGCGCCAGCAGCTTGGGACTAGCGGCAGACACCGGGGAGCTGTTTTTT CASSLGLAADTGELFF
TRBJ2-4 . TRBV28 TRBD1 TGTGCCAGCAGTTTACGAGGGACAGGGTATGCCAAAAACATTCAGTACTTC CASSLRGTGYAKNIQYF
TRBJ1-1 . TRBV6-2/TRBV6-3 . TGTGCCAGCAGTTACGGGGCGTTAAGAACTGAAGCTTTCTTT CASSYGALRTEAFF
TRBJ2-7 many TRBV6-5 . TGTGCCAGCAGTTACGGGGGGGCTGGGTCCTACGAGCAGTACTTC CASSYGGAGSYEQYF
TRBJ1-3 . TRBV6-5 . TGTGCCAGCAGTTACAAGGCTGCAGTGCGGGGCTCTGGAAACACCATATATTTT CASSYKAAVRGSGNTIYF